The rows below give T cell receptor beta chains drawn from one sample of a study of shared clonotypes between healthy human individuals. The protocol was immunoSEQ multiplex PCR, while the TCRdb copy is restricted to in-frame clones and leaves out a portion. This sample has hundreds of thousands of clones, with 79% found just once. Sequencing was done on a sample of PBMCs. These receptors came from a woman between 35 and 50 years old in good health. Some clones in this sample may be carry-over from other donors' samples. The CDR3 runs from the conserved cysteine through the conserved F or W. A D gene is named only where the DNA matches it firmly. Only some rows state a clone size, as once, few, many or a class for expanded clones.

d_call,clone_size,j_call,v_call,cdr3_aa,cdr3_nt
NA,few,TRBJ1-1,TRBV6-1,CASIGWNTEAFF,TGTGCCAGCATTGGTTGGAACACTGAAGCTTTCTTT
NA,few,TRBJ1-2,TRBV5-1,CASSLTAESYGYTF,TGCGCCAGCAGCTTGACGGCGGAAAGCTATGGCTACACCTTC
NA,NA,TRBJ2-7,TRBV19,CASSILRGSEQYF,TGTGCCAGTAGTATTCTAAGAGGATCCGAGCAGTACTTC
TRBD1,NA,TRBJ2-1,TRBV9,CASSVVGTGAYNEQFF,TGTGCCAGCAGCGTAGTAGGGACAGGGGCCTACAATGAGCAGTTCTTC
TRBD2,NA,TRBJ2-2,TRBV29-1,CSASGLAGGGTGELFF,TGCAGCGCCTCGGGACTAGCGGGTGGTGGCACCGGGGAGCTGTTTTTT
NA,NA,TRBJ1-5,TRBV11-2,CASSLDYNQPQHF,TGTGCCAGCAGCTTAGATTACAATCAGCCCCAGCATTTT
NA,NA,TRBJ1-5,TRBV2,CATQGRISQPQHF,TGTGCCACCCAGGGGAGGATCAGTCAGCCCCAGCATTTT
NA,NA,TRBJ2-7,TRBV2,CASSTGYEQYF,TGTGCCAGCAGTACAGGTTACGAGCAGTACTTC
NA,NA,TRBJ1-1,TRBV2,CASTGDMNTEAFF,TGTGCCAGCACAGGAGACATGAACACTGAAGCTTTCTTT
NA,NA,TRBJ2-1,TRBV5-4,CASSQTYNEQFF,TGTGCCAGCAGCCAGACCTACAATGAGCAGTTCTTC
NA,NA,TRBJ1-2,TRBV21-1,CASSIGGAYGYTF,TGTGCCAGCAGCATAGGGGGGGCGTACGGCTACACCTTC
NA,NA,TRBJ2-7,TRBV18,CASSEWGYEQYF,TGTGCCAGCTCAGAGTGGGGCTACGAGCAGTACTTC
NA,NA,TRBJ1-4,TRBV29-1,CSVGEATNEKLFF,TGCAGCGTTGGTGAAGCAACTAATGAAAAACTGTTTTTT
NA,NA,TRBJ2-1,TRBV5-5,CASNLPGEGDEQFF,TGTGCCAGCAACCTCCCGGGTGAAGGGGATGAGCAGTTCTTC
TRBD1,NA,TRBJ1-2,TRBV28,CASSSQGSGGYTF,TGTGCCAGCAGTTCACAGGGGTCGGGTGGCTACACCTTC
TRBD1,few,TRBJ2-7,TRBV9,CASSVGGGGEQYF,TGTGCCAGCAGCGTAGGAGGGGGCGGCGAGCAGTACTTC
NA,NA,TRBJ1-2,TRBV19,CASSIDLGYTF,TGTGCCAGTAGTATAGATCTTGGCTACACCTTC
NA,NA,TRBJ1-5,TRBV12-5,CASGLGGRLHQPQHF,TGTGCTAGTGGTTTGGGCGGGAGGCTCCATCAGCCCCAGCATTTT
NA,NA,TRBJ2-7,TRBV6-1,CASSEAGRDYEQYF,TGTGCCAGCAGTGAAGCTGGGCGGGACTACGAGCAGTACTTC
TRBD2,NA,TRBJ2-7,TRBV28,CASSLTSGRAGEQYF,TGTGCCAGCAGTTTAACTAGCGGGAGGGCCGGCGAGCAGTACTTC
TRBD1,once,TRBJ1-2,TRBV25-1,CASSESRGRYGYTF,TGTGCCAGCAGTGAATCCAGGGGGCGATATGGCTACACCTTC
TRBD1,NA,TRBJ2-5,TRBV7-8,CASSQPGQGETQYF,TGTGCCAGCAGTCAACCGGGACAGGGGGAGACCCAGTACTTC
NA,once,TRBJ2-1,TRBV5-4,CASSLAPGAYNEQFF,TGTGCCAGCAGCTTGGCCCCAGGAGCTTACAATGAGCAGTTCTTC
NA,NA,TRBJ1-5,TRBV7-9,CASSRDFAGNQPQHF,TGTGCCAGCAGCCGGGACTTTGCCGGCAATCAGCCCCAGCATTTT
NA,few,TRBJ1-1,TRBV5-1,CASSLVSGVNTEAFF,TGCGCCAGCAGCTTGGTTTCCGGTGTCAACACCGAAGCTTTCTTT
TRBD1,NA,TRBJ2-1,TRBV11-2,CASSPNFWTGLYNEQFF,TGTGCCAGCAGCCCAAACTTTTGGACAGGGTTATACAATGAGCAGTTCTTC
NA,NA,TRBJ1-5,TRBV5-4,CASSLDDQPQHF,TGTGCCAGCAGCCTGGACGATCAGCCCCAGCATTTT
TRBD2,NA,TRBJ2-1,TRBV4-1,CASSQGTSVWTGQFF,TGCGCCAGCAGCCAGGGGACTAGCGTTTGGACAGGGCAGTTCTTC
NA,NA,TRBJ1-2,TRBV30,CAWSLRYGYTF,TGTGCCTGGAGCCTACGGTATGGCTACACCTTC
NA,NA,TRBJ1-5,TRBV7-6,CASSSEVGNQPQHF,TGTGCCAGCAGCTCCGAAGTAGGCAATCAGCCCCAGCATTTT
NA,few,TRBJ1-2,TRBV19,CASSREGVTDGYTF,TGTGCCAGTAGTAGGGAGGGGGTAACGGATGGCTACACCTTC
NA,NA,TRBJ2-7,TRBV20-1,CSAYGQYEQYF,TGCAGTGCTTACGGACAGTACGAGCAGTACTTC
TRBD1,NA,TRBJ2-3,TRBV5-1,CASSQRQGPDTQYF,TGCGCCAGCAGCCAGCGACAGGGTCCAGATACGCAGTATTTT
TRBD1,NA,TRBJ2-3,TRBV18,CASSPGQGDTQYF,TGTGCCAGCTCACCTGGACAGGGAGATACGCAGTATTTT
NA,NA,TRBJ1-1,TRBV28,CASSLQQVNMNTEAFF,TGTGCCAGCAGTTTACAACAGGTCAACATGAACACTGAAGCTTTCTTT
NA,few,TRBJ2-4,TRBV14,CASSQAGGFGLQYF,TGTGCCAGCAGCCAGGCAGGCGGGTTTGGCCTTCAGTACTTC
TRBD2,NA,TRBJ2-3,TRBV5-4,CASSLPGGSADTQYF,TGTGCCAGCAGCTTGCCGGGAGGGAGCGCAGATACGCAGTATTTT
NA,NA,TRBJ2-7,TRBV28,CATGGGFAYEQYF,TGTGCCACCGGGGGCGGTTTCGCCTACGAGCAGTACTTC
NA,NA,TRBJ2-7,TRBV12-5,CASGLEGSLEGWEQYF,TGTGCTAGTGGTTTGGAGGGGAGTCTTGAGGGGTGGGAGCAGTACTTC